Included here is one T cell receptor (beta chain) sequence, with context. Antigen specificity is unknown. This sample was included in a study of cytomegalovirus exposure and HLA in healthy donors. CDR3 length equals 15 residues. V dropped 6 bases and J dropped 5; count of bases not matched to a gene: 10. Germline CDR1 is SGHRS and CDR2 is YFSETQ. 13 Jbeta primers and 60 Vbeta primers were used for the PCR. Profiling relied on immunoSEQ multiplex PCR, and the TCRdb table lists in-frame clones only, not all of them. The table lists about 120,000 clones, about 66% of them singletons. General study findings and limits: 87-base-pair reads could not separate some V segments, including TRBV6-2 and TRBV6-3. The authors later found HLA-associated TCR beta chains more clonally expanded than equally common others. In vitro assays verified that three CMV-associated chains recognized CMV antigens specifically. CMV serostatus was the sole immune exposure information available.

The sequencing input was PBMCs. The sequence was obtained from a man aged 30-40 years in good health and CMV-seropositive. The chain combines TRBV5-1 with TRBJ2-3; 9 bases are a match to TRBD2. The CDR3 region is CASMKLAGVVDTQYF. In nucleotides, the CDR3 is TGCGCCAGCATGAAACTAGCGGGCGTGGTAGATACGCAGTATTTT.